This TCR beta chain was sequenced for a study of blood T cells in healthy people across ages. General study findings and limits: Higher diversity and more naive CD4+ cells were features of long-lived donors, compared to aged donors. The unknown donor CMV status may have confounded expanded clonotype changes.

Alongside a J-beta primer mix, a sample-barcoded 5' primer served in a second PCR lasting about 7 to 12 cycles. TCRdb analysed the 5' RACE reads with MiXCR anew, one entry per CDR3 protein. The sample shows 1.5 million to 2 million distinct CDR3 sequences, about 39% of them seen only once. Peripheral blood was drawn, roughly 10 milliliters per donor. RNA extraction gave at least 5 micrograms of total RNA per sample. In regard to this clonotype: What it binds is unknown.

With 4 bases removed from V and 5 bases from J, the gap between germline ends came to 12 bases. The CDR3 sequence is 13 residues long. The germline CDR1 and CDR2 sequences are SGHNT and YYREEE (reference sequence). This TCR came from a human donor in good health. Sequenced input: blood. The V and J genes are TRBV5-4 and TRBJ2-5; unclear D gene. DNA of the CDR3: TGTGCCAGCAGCCGGACCCCCCGCGAGACCCAGTACTTC. Residues: CASSRTPRETQYF.